This T cell receptor beta chain was obtained from a study of T cell repertoires in aging, cancer and after chemotherapy. Study-level information: Six age groups, ranging from 30 or younger to 70 or older, included the donors. Clear clonal overlap appeared across healthy donor samples taken over several months to years.

Study results and limitations: Median generation probability rose over the chemotherapy interval in each cancer cohort, suggesting rebound thymic output.

The template was genomic DNA from peripheral blood, not RNA. V shed 6 bases and J 6 bases; nucleotides not matched to a gene: 7. CDR1 is MDHEN, CDR2 SYDVKM, per germline. This CDR3 is 14 amino acids long. Rearranged V-D-J TRB sequences were amplified with a mixed TRB-A/B primer pool. MiXCR, applied by TCRdb to the multiplex PCR reads, yields one record per CDR3 protein. The sample shows 9,500 to 11,000 distinct CDR3 sequences, 25% to 30% of them seen only once. With respect to this clonotype: Its matching antigen is unknown.

This receptor was taken from a human donor in good health. The rearrangement links TRBV28 to TRBJ2-2; TRBD2 aligns across 7 bases. Sequences were obtained from blood. DNA for the CDR3: TGTGCCAGCAGCATGGGAGGGTCCCCCGGGGAGCTGTTTTTT. This codes for CASSMGGSPGELFF.